This T cell receptor beta chain was identified during a study of T cells in Graves' hyperthyroidism and ophthalmopathy. Patients aged 18 to 65 with hyperthyroidism were newly diagnosed, with duration under 2 months. Any symptoms of ophthalmopathy came after the first hyperthyroidism diagnosis, from which the blood sample dates. The investigators amplified TCR beta CDR3 regions from RNA transcripts. The HTBI primer set was used in a first-round RT-PCR of the TCR CDR3. TCRdb re-called the multiplex PCR reads through MiXCR, storing one row per CDR3 protein. The sample holds around 700,000 distinct CDR3 sequences, around 19% seen once. This clonotype was found many times. Germline V gene lookup returns CDR1 SGHAT and CDR2 FQNNGV. This CDR3 spans 15 amino acids. Trimming shortened V by 0 bases and J by 3 bases, and 9 bases separated the two germline ends.

Sequencing input: blood. This TCR was recovered from a woman aged 45-65 years with Graves' hyperthyroidism that later progressed to Graves' ophthalmopathy. V usage is TRBV11-2 and J usage is TRBJ2-1; D might be TRBD1 (6 bases). CDR3 in amino acids: CASSLDRTVYNEQFF. CDR3 sequence (DNA): TGTGCCAGCAGCTTAGATAGGACAGTCTACAATGAGCAGTTCTTC.